This TCR beta chain was sequenced for a study of T cells after yellow fever vaccination. This clonotype was picked up a small number of times. The CDR3 sequence is 14 residues long. The germline gives CDR1 MNHNS, CDR2 SASEGT. V gave up 6 bases and J gave up 3 bases, with 12 bases separating them. Using its own MiXCR run on the 5' RACE reads, TCRdb lists one record per CDR3 protein. The sample has about 110,000 distinct CDR3 sequences; 6.5% to 9% are singletons. The genes are TRBV6-1 and TRBJ2-1; the D gene is possibly TRBD1 (5 bases). The receptor comes from a man aged 30-40 years who received the YFV17D yellow fever vaccine. The starting material was CD8+ T cells sorted from PBMCs, obtained 45 days after the yellow fever booster vaccination. This chain's CDR3 is CASSPDRNYNEQFF. The DNA of the CDR3 is TGTGCCAGCAGCCCAGACAGAAACTACAATGAGCAGTTCTTC.